The 8 T cell receptor beta chains below come from one sample, sequenced in a study of T cell repertoires in cytomegalovirus infection (dated by TCRdb to between 2017 and 2020). The sequencing machine was an Illumina HiSeq 1500. The public reads were quality trimmed at Q25 with fastp and then assembled into clones with MiXCR by TCRdb, keeping productive beta chains. Each record represents a unique CDR3 protein, reported with the most common genes and DNA among its rows. For this sample there are about 400,000 distinct CDR3 sequences; roughly 18% appear just once. The ten most abundant clones make up approximately 10% of the sample. The sequencing sample was made of PBMCs. All receptors come from a human donor in good health (CMV status not recorded). Some clones in this sample may be carry-over from other donors' samples.

Only a few counts were recorded for this clonotype. V and J are TRBV6-6 and TRBJ2-7; possible D gene TRBD1, 6 bases. This CDR3 is 16 amino acids long. Trimming cost V 2 bases and J 0 bases, with 14 bases left between them. In germline, CDR1 is MNHNY, CDR2 SVGAGI (reference sequence). The CDR3 spells CASSYAVRGDSYEQYF. In DNA form, the CDR3 reads TGTGCCAGCAGTTACGCGGTCAGGGGTGACTCCTACGAGCAGTACTTC.

Written as DNA, the CDR3 is TGTGCCAGCAGCTTAGGGGTGACTAGCAGAGAGACCCAGTACTTC. Translated, it gives CASSLGVTSRETQYF. The rearrangement uses TRBV11-2 and TRBJ2-5; TRBD2 matches 7 bases. Germline values: CDR1 SGHAT, CDR2 FQNNGV. The CDR3 is 15 amino acids. With V trimmed by 1 base and J by 4 bases, 6 bases remained unmatched.

The gene calls are TRBV2 and TRBJ1-2, with 10 bases identical to TRBD1. Trimming cost V 7 bases and J 8 bases; bases outside gene matches: 10. Germline-derived CDR1 and CDR2 are SNHLY and FYNNEI. The CDR3 extends over 14 amino acids. In nucleotides, the CDR3 is TGTGCCAGCACAAGACAGGGGGCGATGAGCGGCTACACCTTC. Its translation is CASTRQGAMSGYTF. The whole variable domain, remainder taken from reference TRBV2 and TRBJ1-2, is EPEVTQTPSHQVTQMGQEVILRCVPISNHLYFYWYRQILGQKVEFLVSFYNNEISEKSEIFDDQFSVERPDGSNFTLKIRSTKLEDSAMYFCASTRQGAMSGYTFGSGTRLTVV.

This chain uses TRBV10-3 with TRBJ2-2; TRBD2 agrees at 13 bases. The V segment lost 6 bases and the J segment 7 bases; nucleotides outside the gene matches: 5. Per the germline V gene, CDR1 is ENHRY and CDR2 is SYGVKD. This CDR3 spans 15 amino acids. The CDR3: CAIRGLAGAGGELFF. DNA for the CDR3: TGTGCCATCAGAGGACTAGCGGGAGCGGGCGGGGAGCTGTTTTTT.

This clonotype came up once. The chain has TRBV28 and TRBJ2-7; D could derive from TRBD1 or TRBD2 (5 bases each). The CDR3 runs 14 residues. In germline, CDR1 is MDHEN, CDR2 SYDVKM. Trimming took off 6 bases at V and 9 bases at J, with 21 bases between the two ends. This chain's CDR3 is CASRSDGAGNAQYF. As DNA, the CDR3 is TGTGCCAGCAGATCAGACGGGGCCGGTAATGCGCAGTACTTC.

This clonotype was detected a few times. The chain links TRBV30 to TRBJ2-7; D possibly corresponds to TRBD1 (7 bases). The CDR3 length is 15 residues. CDR1 is GTSNPN, CDR2 SVGIG, per germline (reference sequence). The V and J ends lost 5 bases and 3 bases respectively, with 20 bases between them. CDR3 amino acids: CAWSAGQGVVYEQYF. The CDR3 bases are TGTGCCTGGTCTGCGGGGCAGGGGGTCGTCTACGAGCAGTACTTC.

This clonotype was detected ten times or more. The gene calls are TRBV7-6 and TRBJ2-7; 12 positions match TRBD2. The CDR3 sequence is 16 residues long. Germline CDR1 reads SGHVS; CDR2 reads FNYEAQ. After removal of 1 base from V and 3 bases from J, the junction contained 4 bases not matched to a gene. The CDR3: CASSLGTSGDDYEQYF. The DNA of the CDR3 is TGTGCCAGCAGCTTAGGGACTAGCGGGGATGACTACGAGCAGTACTTC.

This clonotype was observed a handful of times. The chain joins TRBV3-1 to TRBJ2-1; no reliable D call. The CDR3 sequence is 14 residues long. Trimming pared 2 bases from V and 7 bases from J, leaving 12 bases between. CDR1 is LGHDT, CDR2 YNNKEL, per germline (reference sequence). The CDR3 region is CASSQYALGNEQFF. In DNA form, the CDR3 reads TGTGCCAGCAGCCAATATGCTCTGGGGAATGAGCAGTTCTTC.